The rows below give T cell receptor beta chains drawn from one sample of a study of T cells in Graves' hyperthyroidism and ophthalmopathy. In TCRdb, the multiplex PCR reads were re-called with MiXCR into one record per CDR3 protein. The table records approximately 510,000 distinct CDR3 sequences, around 20% of them present only once. The specimen was blood. All receptors derive from a man younger than 30 with Graves' hyperthyroidism. The CDR3 runs from the conserved cysteine through the conserved F or W. A D gene is named only where the DNA matches it firmly. The size field is filled for only some rows; it gives once, few, many or a size class.

V,length,D,J,size,DNA,CDR3
TRBV6-1,13,.,TRBJ1-1,many,TGTGCCAGCAAACAGGAAGAGAACACTGAAGCTTTCTTT,CASKQEENTEAFF
TRBV29-1,13,.,TRBJ2-7,.,TGCAGCGTCGCCCAGGGACGTCCGGACCAGCAGTACTTC,CSVAQGRPDQQYF
TRBV20-1,13,.,TRBJ1-1,few,TGCAGTGCCAGGGACTTGCGGAACACTGAAGCTTTCTTT,CSARDLRNTEAFF
TRBV28,11,.,TRBJ1-1,many,TGTGCCAGCATGCGTGGGACTGAAGCTTTCTTT,CASMRGTEAFF
TRBV12-3/TRBV12-4,14,.,TRBJ2-7,.,TGTGCCAGCACCGGCGGGACGCTCACCTACGAGCAGTACTTC,CASTGGTLTYEQYF
TRBV6-5,15,.,TRBJ1-1,many,TGTGCCAGCAGTTCCCCCCGGAGGGGGGACACTGAAGCTTTCTTT,CASSSPRRGDTEAFF
TRBV20-1,13,.,TRBJ1-1,.,TGCAGTGCTAAGCCAGACTTGAACACTGAAGCTTTCTTT,CSAKPDLNTEAFF
TRBV28,12,.,TRBJ2-7,many,TGTGCCAGCCCTCGAGGGGCAGACGAGCAGTACTTC,CASPRGADEQYF
TRBV20-1,13,.,TRBJ1-2,.,TGCAGTGCTAGAGGGGGCCCTAACTATGGCTACACCTTC,CSARGGPNYGYTF
TRBV7-9,15,.,TRBJ2-7,few,TGTGCCAGCAGCTTAGGTGAGACAGCCATCTACGAGCAGTACTTC,CASSLGETAIYEQYF
TRBV15,16,.,TRBJ1-2,many,TGTGCCACCAGCTTACCCAGGACCGAAGCTAACTATGGCTACACCTTC,CATSLPRTEANYGYTF
TRBV12-3/TRBV12-4,13,.,TRBJ1-2,many,TGTGCCAGCACATTAGACAGGAACTATGGCTACACCTTC,CASTLDRNYGYTF
TRBV14,15,.,TRBJ1-6,once,TGTGCCAGCAGCCAAGACGCGGTCATTGGTTCACCCCTCCACTTT,CASSQDAVIGSPLHF
TRBV15,14,.,TRBJ2-2,many,TGTGCCACCAGCAGTCGGCGCGACACCGGGGAGCTGTTTTTT,CATSSRRDTGELFF
TRBV12-3/TRBV12-4,13,TRBD1,TRBJ1-2,many,TGTGCCAGCAGCTTGGGACAGCGCTATGGCTACACCTTC,CASSLGQRYGYTF
TRBV28,11,.,TRBJ1-2,many,TGTGCCAGCAGGGCCCGGGGAGGCTACACCTTC,CASRARGGYTF
TRBV19,13,TRBD1,TRBJ1-1,many,TGTGCCACATCACAGGGGTCGAACACTGAAGCTTTCTTT,CATSQGSNTEAFF